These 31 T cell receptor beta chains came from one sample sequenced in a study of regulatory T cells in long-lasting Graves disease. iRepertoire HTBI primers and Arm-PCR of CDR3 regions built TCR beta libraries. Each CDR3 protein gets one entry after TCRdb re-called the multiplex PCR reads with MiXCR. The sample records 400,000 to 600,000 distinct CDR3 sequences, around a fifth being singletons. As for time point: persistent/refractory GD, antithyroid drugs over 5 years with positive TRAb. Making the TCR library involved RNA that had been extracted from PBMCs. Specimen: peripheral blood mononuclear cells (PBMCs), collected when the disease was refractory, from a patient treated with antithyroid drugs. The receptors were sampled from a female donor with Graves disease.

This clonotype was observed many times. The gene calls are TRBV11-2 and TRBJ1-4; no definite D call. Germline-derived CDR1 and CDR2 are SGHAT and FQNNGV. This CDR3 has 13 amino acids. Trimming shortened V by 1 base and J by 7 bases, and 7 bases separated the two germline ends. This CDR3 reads CASSLGVSEKLFF. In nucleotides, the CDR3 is TGTGCCAGCAGCTTAGGTGTTTCTGAAAAACTGTTTTTT. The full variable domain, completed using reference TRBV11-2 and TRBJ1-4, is EAGVAQSPRYKIIEKRQSVAFWCNPISGHATLYWYQQILGQGPKLLIQFQNNGVVDDSQLPKDRFSAERLKGVDSTLKIQPAKLEDSAVYLCASSLGVSEKLFFGSGTQLSVL.

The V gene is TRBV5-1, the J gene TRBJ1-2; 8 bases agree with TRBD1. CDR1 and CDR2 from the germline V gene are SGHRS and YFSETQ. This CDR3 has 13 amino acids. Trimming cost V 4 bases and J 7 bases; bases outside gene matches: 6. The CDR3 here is CASSVDREAGYTF. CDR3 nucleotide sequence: TGCGCCAGCAGCGTGGACAGGGAGGCTGGCTACACCTTC.

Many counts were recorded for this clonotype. CDR3 loop: CASSWTGTETQYF. The CDR3 DNA reads as TGTGCCAGCAGCTGGACAGGGACAGAGACCCAGTACTTC. V gene TRBV5-6 combines with J gene TRBJ2-5; 8 bases are shared with TRBD1. The CDR3 is made up of 13 amino acids. From germline, CDR1 is SGHDT and CDR2 YYEEEE. V lost 3 bases and J lost 4; bases outside the gene matches: 2.

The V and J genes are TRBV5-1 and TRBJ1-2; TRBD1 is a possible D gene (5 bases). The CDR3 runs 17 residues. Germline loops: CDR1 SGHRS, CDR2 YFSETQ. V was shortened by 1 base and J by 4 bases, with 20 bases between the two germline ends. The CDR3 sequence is CASSLIFRGSSSYGYTF. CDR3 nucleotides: TGCGCCAGCAGCTTGATTTTTCGGGGGAGCAGCAGCTATGGCTACACCTTC.

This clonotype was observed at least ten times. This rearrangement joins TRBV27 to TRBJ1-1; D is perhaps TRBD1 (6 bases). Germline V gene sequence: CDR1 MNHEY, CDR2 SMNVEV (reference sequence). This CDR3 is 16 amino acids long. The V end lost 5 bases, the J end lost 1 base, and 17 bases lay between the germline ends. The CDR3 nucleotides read TGTGCCAGCAGTCCGGTGAGGTTGGGGGCGAACACTGAAGCTTTCTTT. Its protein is CASSPVRLGANTEAFF.

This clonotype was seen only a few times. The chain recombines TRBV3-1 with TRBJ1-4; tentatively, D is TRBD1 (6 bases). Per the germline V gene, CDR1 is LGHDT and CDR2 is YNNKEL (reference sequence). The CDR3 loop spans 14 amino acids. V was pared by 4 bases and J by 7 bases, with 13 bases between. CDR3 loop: CASSRDIRAEKLFF. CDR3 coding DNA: TGTGCCAGCAGCCGGGACATCCGAGCTGAAAAACTGTTTTTT. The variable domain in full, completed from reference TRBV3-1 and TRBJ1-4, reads DTAVSQTPKYLVTQMGNDKSIKCEQNLGHDTMYWYKQDSKKFLKIMFSYNNKELIINETVPNRFSPKSPDKAHLNLHINSLELGDSAVYFCASSRDIRAEKLFFGSGTQLSVL.

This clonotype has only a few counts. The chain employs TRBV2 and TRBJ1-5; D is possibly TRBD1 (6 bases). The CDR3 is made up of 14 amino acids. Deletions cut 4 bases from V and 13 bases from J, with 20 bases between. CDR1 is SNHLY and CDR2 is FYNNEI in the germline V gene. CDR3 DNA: TGTGCCAGCAGTGGAGCTCGGGGGCCCGGACAGCAGCATTTT. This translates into CASSGARGPGQQHF. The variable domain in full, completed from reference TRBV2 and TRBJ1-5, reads EPEVTQTPSHQVTQMGQEVILRCVPISNHLYFYWYRQILGQKVEFLVSFYNNEISEKSEIFDDQFSVERPDGSNFTLKIRSTKLEDSAMYFCASSGARGPGQQHFGDGTRLSIL.

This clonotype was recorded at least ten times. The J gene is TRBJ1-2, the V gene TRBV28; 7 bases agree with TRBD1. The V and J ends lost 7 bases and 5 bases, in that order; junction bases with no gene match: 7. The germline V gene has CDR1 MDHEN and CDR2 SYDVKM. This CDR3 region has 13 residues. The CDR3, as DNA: TGTGCCAGCACCCTCCCAGGGGGATATGGCTACACCTTC. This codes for CASTLPGGYGYTF.

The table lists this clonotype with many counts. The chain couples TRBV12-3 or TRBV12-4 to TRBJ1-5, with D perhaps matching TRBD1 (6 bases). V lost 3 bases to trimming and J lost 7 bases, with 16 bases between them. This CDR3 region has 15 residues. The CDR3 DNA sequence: TGTGCCAGCAGTTTTGGGGCAGGGGCCGGGCAGCCCCAGCATTTT. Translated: CASSFGAGAGQPQHF.

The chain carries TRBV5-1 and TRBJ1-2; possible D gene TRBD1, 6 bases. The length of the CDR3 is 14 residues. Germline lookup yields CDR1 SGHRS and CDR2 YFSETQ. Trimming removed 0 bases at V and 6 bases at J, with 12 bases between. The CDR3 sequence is CASSLELGGNGYTF. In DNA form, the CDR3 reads TGCGCCAGCAGCTTGGAACTAGGGGGAAATGGCTACACCTTC.

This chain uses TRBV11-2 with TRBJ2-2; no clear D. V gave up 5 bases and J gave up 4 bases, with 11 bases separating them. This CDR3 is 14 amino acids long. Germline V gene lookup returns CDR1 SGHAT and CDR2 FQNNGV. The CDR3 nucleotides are TGTGCCAGCAGCACTTACGGCAGCACCGGGGAGCTGTTTTTT. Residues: CASSTYGSTGELFF. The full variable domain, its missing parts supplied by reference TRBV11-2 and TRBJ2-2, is EAGVAQSPRYKIIEKRQSVAFWCNPISGHATLYWYQQILGQGPKLLIQFQNNGVVDDSQLPKDRFSAERLKGVDSTLKIQPAKLEDSAVYLCASSTYGSTGELFFGEGSRLTVL.

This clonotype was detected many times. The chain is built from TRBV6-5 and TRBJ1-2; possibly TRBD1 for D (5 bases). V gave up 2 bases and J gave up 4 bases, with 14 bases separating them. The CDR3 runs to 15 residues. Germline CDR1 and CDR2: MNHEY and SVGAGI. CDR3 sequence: CASSYEGQGTYGYTF. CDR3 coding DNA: TGTGCCAGCAGTTACGAAGGCCAGGGTACCTATGGCTACACCTTC.

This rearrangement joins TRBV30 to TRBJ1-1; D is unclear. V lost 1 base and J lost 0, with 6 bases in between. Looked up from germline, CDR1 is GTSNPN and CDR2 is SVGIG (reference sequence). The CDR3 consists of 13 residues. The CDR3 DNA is TGTGCCTGGAGTGGGGAGGTGAACACTGAAGCTTTCTTT. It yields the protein CAWSGEVNTEAFF.

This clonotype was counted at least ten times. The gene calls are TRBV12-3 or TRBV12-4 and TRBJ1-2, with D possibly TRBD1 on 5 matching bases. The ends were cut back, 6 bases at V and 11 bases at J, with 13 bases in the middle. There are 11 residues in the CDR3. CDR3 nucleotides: TGTGCCAGCAGCAGACTGGGGGGTTACACCTTC. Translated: CASSRLGGYTF.

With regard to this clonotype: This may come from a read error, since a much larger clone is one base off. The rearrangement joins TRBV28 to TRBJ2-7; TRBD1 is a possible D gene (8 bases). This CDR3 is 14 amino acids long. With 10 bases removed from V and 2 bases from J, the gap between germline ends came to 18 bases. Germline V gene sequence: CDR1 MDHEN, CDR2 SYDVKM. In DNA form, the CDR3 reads TGTGCCATCCGAGACAGGGGAGGGCCCTACGAGCAGTACTTC. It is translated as CAIRDRGGPYEQYF.

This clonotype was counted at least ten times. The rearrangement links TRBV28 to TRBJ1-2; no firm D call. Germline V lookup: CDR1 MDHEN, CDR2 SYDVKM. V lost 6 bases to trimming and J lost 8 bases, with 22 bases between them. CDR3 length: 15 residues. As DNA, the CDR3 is TGTGCCAGCAGACACGATCCGGGCAGTGGAGCGGGCTACACCTTC. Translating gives CASRHDPGSGAGYTF.

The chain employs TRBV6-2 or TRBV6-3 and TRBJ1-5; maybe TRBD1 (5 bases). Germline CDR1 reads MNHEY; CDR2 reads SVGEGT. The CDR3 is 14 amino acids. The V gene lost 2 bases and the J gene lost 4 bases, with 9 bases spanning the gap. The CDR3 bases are TGTGCCAGCAGTTACAGGGGCCCTAATCAGCCCCAGCATTTT. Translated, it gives CASSYRGPNQPQHF.

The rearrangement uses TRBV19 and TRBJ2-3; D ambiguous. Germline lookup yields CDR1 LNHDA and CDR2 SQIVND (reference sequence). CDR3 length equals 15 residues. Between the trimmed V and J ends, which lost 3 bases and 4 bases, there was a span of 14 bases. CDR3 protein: CASSMGVRMSDTQYF. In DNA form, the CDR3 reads TGTGCCAGTAGTATGGGTGTGCGGATGTCAGATACGCAGTATTTT. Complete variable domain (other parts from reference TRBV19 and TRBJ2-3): DGGITQSPKYLFRKEGQNVTLSCEQNLNHDAMYWYRQDPGQGLRLIYYSQIVNDFQKGDIAEGYSVSREKKESFPLTVTSAQKNPTAFYLCASSMGVRMSDTQYFGPGTRLTVL.

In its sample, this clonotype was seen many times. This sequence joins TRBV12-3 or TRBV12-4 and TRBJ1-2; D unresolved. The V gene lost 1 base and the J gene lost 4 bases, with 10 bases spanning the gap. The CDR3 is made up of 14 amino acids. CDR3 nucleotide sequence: TGTGCCAGCAGTTTAGGTGGTTCGTTCTATGGCTACACCTTC. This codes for CASSLGGSFYGYTF.

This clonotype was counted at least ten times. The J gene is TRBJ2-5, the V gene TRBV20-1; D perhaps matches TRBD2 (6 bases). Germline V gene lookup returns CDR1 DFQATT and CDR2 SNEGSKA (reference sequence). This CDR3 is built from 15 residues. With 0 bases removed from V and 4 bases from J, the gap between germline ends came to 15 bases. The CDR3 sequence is CSARESERRGETQYF. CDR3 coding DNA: TGCAGTGCTAGAGAGTCGGAAAGGAGGGGAGAGACCCAGTACTTC.

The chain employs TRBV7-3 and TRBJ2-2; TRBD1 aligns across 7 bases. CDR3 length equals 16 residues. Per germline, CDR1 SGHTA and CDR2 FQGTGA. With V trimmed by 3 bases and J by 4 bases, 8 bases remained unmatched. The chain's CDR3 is CASSFSGTDGTGELFF. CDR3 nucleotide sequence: TGTGCCAGCAGCTTTTCGGGGACAGACGGCACCGGGGAGCTGTTTTTT.

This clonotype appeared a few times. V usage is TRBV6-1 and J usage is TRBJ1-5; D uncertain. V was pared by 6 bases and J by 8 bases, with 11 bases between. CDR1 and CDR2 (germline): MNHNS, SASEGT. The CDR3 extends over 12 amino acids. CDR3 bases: TGTGCCAGCAGCTCGGGTGCTGAGCCCCAGCATTTT. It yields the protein CASSSGAEPQHF.

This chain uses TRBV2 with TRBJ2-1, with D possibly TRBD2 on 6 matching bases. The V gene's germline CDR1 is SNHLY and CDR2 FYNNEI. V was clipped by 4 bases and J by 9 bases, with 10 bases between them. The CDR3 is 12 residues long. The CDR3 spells CASSVGGVEQFF. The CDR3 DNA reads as TGTGCCAGCAGTGTGGGCGGGGTTGAGCAGTTCTTC. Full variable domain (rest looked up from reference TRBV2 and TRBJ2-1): EPEVTQTPSHQVTQMGQEVILRCVPISNHLYFYWYRQILGQKVEFLVSFYNNEISEKSEIFDDQFSVERPDGSNFTLKIRSTKLEDSAMYFCASSVGGVEQFFGPGTRLTVL.

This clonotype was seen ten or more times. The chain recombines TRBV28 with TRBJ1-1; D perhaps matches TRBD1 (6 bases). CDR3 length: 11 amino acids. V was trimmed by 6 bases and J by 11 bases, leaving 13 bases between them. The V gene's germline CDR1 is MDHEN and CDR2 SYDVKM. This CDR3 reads CASSPEGVAFF. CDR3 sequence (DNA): TGTGCCAGCAGCCCGGAGGGGGTCGCTTTCTTT.

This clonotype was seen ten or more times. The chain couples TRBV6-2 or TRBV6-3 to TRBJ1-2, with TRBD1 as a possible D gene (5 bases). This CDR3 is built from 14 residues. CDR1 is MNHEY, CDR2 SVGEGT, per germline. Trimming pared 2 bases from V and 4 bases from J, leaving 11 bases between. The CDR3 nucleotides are TGTGCCAGCAGTTACATCGGACACAGCTATGGCTACACCTTC. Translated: CASSYIGHSYGYTF.

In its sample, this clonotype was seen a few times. The CDR3 nucleotides read TGTGCCAGTAGTATGGGGCAGGGGAAGGATGAAAAACTGTTTTTT. This translates into CASSMGQGKDEKLFF. This sequence joins TRBV19 and TRBJ1-4; possibly TRBD1 for D (6 bases). The V and J ends lost 3 bases and 6 bases respectively, with 14 bases between them. CDR3 size: 15 residues. CDR1 and CDR2 from the germline V gene are LNHDA and SQIVND (reference sequence).

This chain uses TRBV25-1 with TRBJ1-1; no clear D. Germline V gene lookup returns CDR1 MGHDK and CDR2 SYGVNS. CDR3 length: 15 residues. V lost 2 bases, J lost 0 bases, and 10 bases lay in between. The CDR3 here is CASSETPGLNTEAFF. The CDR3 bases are TGTGCCAGCAGTGAAACACCCGGGTTGAACACTGAAGCTTTCTTT.

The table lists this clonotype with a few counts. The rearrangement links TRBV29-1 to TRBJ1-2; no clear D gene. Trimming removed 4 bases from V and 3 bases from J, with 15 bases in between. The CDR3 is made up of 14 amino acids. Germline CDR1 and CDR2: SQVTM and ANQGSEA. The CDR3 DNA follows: TGCAGCGTTGTTAGACCCGGGAATGACTATGGCTACACCTTC. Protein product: CSVVRPGNDYGYTF.

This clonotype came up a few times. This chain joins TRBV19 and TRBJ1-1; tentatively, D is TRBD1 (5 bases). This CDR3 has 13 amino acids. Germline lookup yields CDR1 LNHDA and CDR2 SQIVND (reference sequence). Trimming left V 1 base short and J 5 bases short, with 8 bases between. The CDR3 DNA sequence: TGTGCCAGTAGTATAGGGAGGGGTACTGAAGCTTTCTTT. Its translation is CASSIGRGTEAFF.

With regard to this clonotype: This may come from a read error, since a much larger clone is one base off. Here the CDR3 DNA reads TGCAGTGCTAGAGGTAGGGCCGACTGCGAGCAGTACTTC. It specifies CSARGRADCEQYF. J is TRBJ2-7 and V is TRBV20-1, with no clear D. This CDR3 has 13 residues. Germline V gene sequence: CDR1 DFQATT, CDR2 SNEGSKA (reference sequence). Trimming took off 1 base at V and 6 bases at J, with 13 bases between the two ends.

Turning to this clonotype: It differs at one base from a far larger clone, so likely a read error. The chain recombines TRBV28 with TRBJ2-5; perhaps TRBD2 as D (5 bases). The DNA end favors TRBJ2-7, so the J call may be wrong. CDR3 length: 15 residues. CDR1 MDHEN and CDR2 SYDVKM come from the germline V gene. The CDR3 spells CASSFFPGDPCEQYF. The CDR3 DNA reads TGTGCCAGCAGTTTCTTCCCCGGGGATCCCTGCGAGCAGTACTTC.